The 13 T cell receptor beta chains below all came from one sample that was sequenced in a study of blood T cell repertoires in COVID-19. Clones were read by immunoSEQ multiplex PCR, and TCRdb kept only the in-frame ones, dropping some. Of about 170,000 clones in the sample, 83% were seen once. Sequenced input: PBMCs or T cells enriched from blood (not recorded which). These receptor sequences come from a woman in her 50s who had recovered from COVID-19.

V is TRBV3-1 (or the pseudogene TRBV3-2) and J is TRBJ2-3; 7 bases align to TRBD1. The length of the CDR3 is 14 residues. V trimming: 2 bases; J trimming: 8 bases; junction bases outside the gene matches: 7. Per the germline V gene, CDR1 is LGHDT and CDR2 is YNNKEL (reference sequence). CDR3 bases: TGTGCCAGCAGCCAACCCACAGGGGTGGCTACGCAGTATTTT. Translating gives CASSQPTGVATQYF.

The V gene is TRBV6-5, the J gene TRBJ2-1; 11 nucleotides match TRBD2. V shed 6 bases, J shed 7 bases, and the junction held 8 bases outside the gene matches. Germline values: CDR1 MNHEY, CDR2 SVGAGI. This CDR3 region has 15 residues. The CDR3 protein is CASRVSGGAGNEQFF. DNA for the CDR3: TGTGCCAGCAGAGTTAGCGGGGGGGCCGGAAATGAGCAGTTCTTC.

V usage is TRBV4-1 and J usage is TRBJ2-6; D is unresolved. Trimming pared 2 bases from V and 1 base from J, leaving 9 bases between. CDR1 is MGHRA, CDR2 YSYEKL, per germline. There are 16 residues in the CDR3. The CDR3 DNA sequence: TGCGCCAGCAGCCAACCCACGCGGTCTGGGGCCAACGTCCTGACTTTC. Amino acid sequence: CASSQPTRSGANVLTF.

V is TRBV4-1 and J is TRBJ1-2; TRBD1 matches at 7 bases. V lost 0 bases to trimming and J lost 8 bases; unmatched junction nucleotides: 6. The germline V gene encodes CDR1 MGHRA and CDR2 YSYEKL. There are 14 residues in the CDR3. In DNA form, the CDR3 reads TGCGCCAGCAGCCAAGAGACAGGGAGGTCAGGCTACACCTTC. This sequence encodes CASSQETGRSGYTF.

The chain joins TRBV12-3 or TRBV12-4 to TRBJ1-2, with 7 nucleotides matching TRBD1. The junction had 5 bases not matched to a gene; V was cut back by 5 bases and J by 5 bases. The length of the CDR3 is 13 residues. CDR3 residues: CASSQGTEYGYTF. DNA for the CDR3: TGTGCCAGCAGTCAAGGGACAGAGTATGGCTACACCTTC.

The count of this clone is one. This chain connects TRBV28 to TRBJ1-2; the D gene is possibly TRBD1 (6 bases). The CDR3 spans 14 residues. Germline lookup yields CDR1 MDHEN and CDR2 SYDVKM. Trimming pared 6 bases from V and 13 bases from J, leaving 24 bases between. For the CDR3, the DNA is TGTGCCAGCAGCTCGGACAGCTTGGGCGTCGGCGCCACCTTC. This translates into CASSSDSLGVGATF.

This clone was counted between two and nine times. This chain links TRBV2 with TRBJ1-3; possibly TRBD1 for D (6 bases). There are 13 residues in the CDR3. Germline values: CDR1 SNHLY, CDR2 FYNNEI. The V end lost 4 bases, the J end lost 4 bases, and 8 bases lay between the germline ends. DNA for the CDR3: TGTGCCAGCAGTGTAACAGGGGGAAACACCATATATTTT. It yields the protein CASSVTGGNTIYF. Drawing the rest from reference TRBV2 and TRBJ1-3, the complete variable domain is EPEVTQTPSHQVTQMGQEVILRCVPISNHLYFYWYRQILGQKVEFLVSFYNNEISEKSEIFDDQFSVERPDGSNFTLKIRSTKLEDSAMYFCASSVTGGNTIYFGEGSWLTVV.

DNA for the CDR3: TGTGCCAGCAGCCGCGTACCCTATGGCTACACCTTC. Translating it yields CASSRVPYGYTF. The V gene is TRBV11-2, the J gene TRBJ1-2; D is ambiguous. From germline, CDR1 is SGHAT and CDR2 FQNNGV. Trimming left V 5 bases short and J 4 bases short, with 8 bases between. The CDR3 length is 12 residues.

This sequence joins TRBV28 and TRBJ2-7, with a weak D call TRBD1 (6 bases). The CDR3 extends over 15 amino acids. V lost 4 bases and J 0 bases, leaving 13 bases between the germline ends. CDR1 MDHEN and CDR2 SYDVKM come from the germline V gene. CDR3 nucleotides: TGTGCCAGCAGTTCCCCCCGAGGGGGCTCCTACGAGCAGTACGTC. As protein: CASSSPRGGSYEQYV.

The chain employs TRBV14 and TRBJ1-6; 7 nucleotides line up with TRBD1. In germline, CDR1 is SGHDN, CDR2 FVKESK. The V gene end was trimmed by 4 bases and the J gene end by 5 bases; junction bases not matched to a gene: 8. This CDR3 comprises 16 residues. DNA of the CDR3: TGTGCCAGCAGCCCGACCTTCACAGGGGATAATTCACCCCTCCACTTT. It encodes CASSPTFTGDNSPLHF.

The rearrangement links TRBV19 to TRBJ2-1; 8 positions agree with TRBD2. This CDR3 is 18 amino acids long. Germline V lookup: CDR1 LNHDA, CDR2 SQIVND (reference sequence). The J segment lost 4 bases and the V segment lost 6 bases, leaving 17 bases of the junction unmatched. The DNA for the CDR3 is TGTGCCAGTAGGGGGGTGGCGGGAGGCGATAGGGTTTACAATGAGCAGTTCTTC. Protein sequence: CASRGVAGGDRVYNEQFF.

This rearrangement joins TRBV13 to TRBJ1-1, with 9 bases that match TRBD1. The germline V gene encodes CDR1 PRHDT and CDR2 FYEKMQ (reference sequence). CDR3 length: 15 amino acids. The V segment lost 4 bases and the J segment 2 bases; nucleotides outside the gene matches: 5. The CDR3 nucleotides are TGTGCCAGCAGCTCTTTGGACAGGGGCAACACTGAAGCTTTCTTT. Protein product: CASSSLDRGNTEAFF.

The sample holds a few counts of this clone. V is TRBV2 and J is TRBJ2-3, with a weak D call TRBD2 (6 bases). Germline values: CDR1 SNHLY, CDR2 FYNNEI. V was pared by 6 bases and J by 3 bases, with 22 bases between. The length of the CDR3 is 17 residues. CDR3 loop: CASRLTGVVEVTDTQYF. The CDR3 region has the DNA TGTGCCAGCAGGCTAACGGGGGTTGTTGAGGTAACAGATACGCAGTATTTT.